Each of the 24 T cell receptor beta chains below was sequenced from the same sample in a study of regulatory T cells in long-lasting Graves disease. Assembly of TCR beta libraries relied on iRepertoire HTBI primers together with Arm-PCR of CDR3 regions. TCRdb called the multiplex PCR reads again in MiXCR, with one record for every CDR3 protein. The table has about 290,000 distinct CDR3 sequences, 20% to 25% seen once; the top ten hold roughly 50%. The time point was: persistent/refractory GD, antithyroid drugs over 5 years with positive TRAb. With RNA extracted from PBMCs as input, the TCR library was made. The specimen was peripheral blood mononuclear cells (PBMCs), collected when the disease was refractory, from a patient treated with antithyroid drugs. These receptor sequences come from a female donor with Graves disease.

A few counts support this clonotype. The V and J genes are TRBV20-1 and TRBJ2-7; perhaps TRBD2 as D (5 bases). Germline loops: CDR1 DFQATT, CDR2 SNEGSKA (reference sequence). The CDR3 contains 14 residues. V was trimmed by 5 bases and J by 3 bases, leaving 17 bases between them. The CDR3 DNA reads as TGCAGTGCTCCTCCGCCGGGAACCCTCTACGAGCAGTACTTC. As protein: CSAPPPGTLYEQYF.

This clonotype appeared once. V gene TRBV19 combines with J gene TRBJ2-2, with 7 bases aligning to TRBD1. CDR1 is LNHDA, CDR2 SQIVND, per germline (reference sequence). V lost 9 bases, J lost 5 bases, and 6 bases stayed unmatched. The CDR3 loop spans 13 amino acids. CDR3 region: CASRGTGTGELFF. The CDR3 bases are TGTGCCAGCAGGGGGACGGGGACCGGGGAGCTGTTTTTT.

The table lists this clonotype with many counts. The rearrangement joins TRBV30 to TRBJ1-1; possibly TRBD1 for D (5 bases). The CDR3 is made up of 11 amino acids. Germline CDR1 GTSNPN, CDR2 SVGIG (reference sequence). Trimming stripped 1 base from V and 7 bases from J, with 7 bases between. The CDR3 DNA is TGTGCCTGGAGTGGACAGATTGAAGCTTTCTTT. This sequence encodes CAWSGQIEAFF.

This clonotype was counted at least ten times. The V call is TRBV27, the J call TRBJ1-2; the D is unclear. The CDR3 is 14 residues long. Trimming left V 5 bases short and J 7 bases short, with 17 bases between. Germline V gives CDR1 MNHEY, CDR2 SMNVEV (reference sequence). In DNA, the CDR3 is TGTGCCAGCAGTCGCGTCTCAGGCGGCGGTGGCTACACCTTC. Its protein is CASSRVSGGGGYTF.

This clonotype was seen only a few times. The chain employs TRBV28 and TRBJ1-2, with D possibly TRBD1 on 6 matching bases. The CDR3 consists of 12 residues. In germline, CDR1 is MDHEN, CDR2 SYDVKM. Trimming took off 11 bases at V and 8 bases at J, with 18 bases between the two ends. The CDR3 DNA is TGTGCCTCACGGGGGGCGGGTCGGGGCTACACCTTC. This encodes CASRGAGRGYTF.

This chain links TRBV20-1 with TRBJ2-7; no clear D. The V gene lost 0 bases and the J gene lost 3 bases, with 15 bases spanning the gap. The CDR3 is 15 amino acids. Per the germline V gene, CDR1 is DFQATT and CDR2 is SNEGSKA (reference sequence). The CDR3 reads CSARDRPTPLYEQYF. CDR3 nucleotides: TGCAGTGCTAGAGATCGGCCAACCCCCCTCTACGAGCAGTACTTC.

The chain carries TRBV12-3 or TRBV12-4 and TRBJ2-1; 10 bases fit TRBD2. V shed 6 bases, J shed 7 bases, and the junction held 12 bases outside the gene matches. The CDR3 is made up of 16 amino acids. CDR3 in amino acids: CASRPLAGAFGNEQFF. The CDR3 coding sequence is TGTGCCAGCAGGCCGCTAGCGGGAGCCTTTGGGAATGAGCAGTTCTTC.

This clonotype was detected only a few times. The chain carries TRBV30 and TRBJ1-1; no clear D. The length of the CDR3 is 12 residues. Germline CDR1 GTSNPN, CDR2 SVGIG (reference sequence). Trimming took 2 bases from V and 1 from J, leaving 5 bases between them. This chain's CDR3 is CAWSNGNTEAFF. CDR3 in DNA: TGTGCCTGGAGTAATGGGAACACTGAAGCTTTCTTT.

This chain links TRBV19 with TRBJ1-5; 9 bases fit TRBD1. The germline CDR1 and CDR2 sequences are LNHDA and SQIVND (reference sequence). V lost 3 bases, J lost 7 bases, and 1 base stayed unmatched. This CDR3 has 13 amino acids. The CDR3 DNA sequence: TGTGCCAGTAGTATGGACAGGGGACAGCCCCAGCATTTT. It codes for CASSMDRGQPQHF.

The chain combines TRBV29-1 with TRBJ2-7, with 9 bases matching TRBD2. This CDR3 is 12 amino acids long. CDR1 is SQVTM, CDR2 ANQGSEA, per germline. V shed 4 bases, J shed 6 bases, and the junction held 4 bases outside the gene matches. As DNA, the CDR3 is TGCAGCGTTGTCGGCGGGAGGGGCGAGCAGTACTTC. Protein: CSVVGGRGEQYF.

Turning to this clonotype: A read error may be the cause here, since a much bigger clone is one base away. The chain is built from TRBV7-2 and TRBJ1-1; perhaps TRBD1 as D (5 bases). V was cut by 1 base and J by 6 bases, with 15 bases left in between. Germline V gene data show CDR1 as SGHTA and CDR2 as FQGNSA. CDR3 size: 15 residues. The CDR3 here is CASSLGILEGSEAFF. The CDR3 DNA sequence: TGTGCCAGCAGCTTAGGGATTCTCGAGGGGTCTGAAGCTTTCTTT.

The rearrangement joins TRBV7-2 to TRBJ2-3, with 8 bases that match TRBD1. Germline CDR1 reads SGHTA; CDR2 reads FQGNSA. V lost 1 base and J lost 9; bases outside the gene matches: 9. The CDR3 covers 15 residues. The CDR3 loop reads CASSLGRGRIGTQYF. In DNA, the CDR3 is TGTGCCAGCAGCTTAGGCAGGGGGCGGATCGGCACGCAGTATTTT.

This clonotype was observed many times. The rearrangement links TRBV7-8 to TRBJ2-7; 10 bases are a match to TRBD2. The CDR3 has 15 amino acids. V gave up 5 bases and J gave up 6 bases; unmatched junction bases: 10. Germline V gene sequence: CDR1 SGHVS, CDR2 FQNEAQ. CDR3 sequence (DNA): TGTGCCAGCAGCCCAAGCGGGAGGGCCCCTCGCGAGCAGTACTTC. It specifies CASSPSGRAPREQYF.

This chain links TRBV6-2 or TRBV6-3 with TRBJ2-2, with D perhaps TRBD2 (6 bases). Germline V lookup: CDR1 MNHEY, CDR2 SVGEGT. The CDR3 totals 15 residues. V lost 8 bases and J lost 4, with 17 bases in between. DNA of the CDR3: TGTGCCAGCCGTAAACTGGTGGGGGGCACCGGGGAGCTGTTTTTT. As protein: CASRKLVGGTGELFF.

This clonotype showed up many times. The gene calls are TRBV2 and TRBJ1-3; D is ambiguous. The CDR3 contains 15 residues. Germline V lookup: CDR1 SNHLY, CDR2 FYNNEI. The V gene lost 4 bases and the J gene lost 0 bases, with 10 bases spanning the gap. CDR3 loop: CASSVDRSSGNTIYF. The CDR3 DNA is TGTGCCAGCAGTGTCGACCGGTCCTCTGGAAACACCATATATTTT. The variable domain in full, completed from reference TRBV2 and TRBJ1-3, reads EPEVTQTPSHQVTQMGQEVILRCVPISNHLYFYWYRQILGQKVEFLVSFYNNEISEKSEIFDDQFSVERPDGSNFTLKIRSTKLEDSAMYFCASSVDRSSGNTIYFGEGSWLTVV.

The rearrangement links TRBV4-3 to TRBJ2-7; D might be TRBD1 (6 bases). Germline-derived CDR1 and CDR2 are LGHNA and YSLEER. The CDR3 has 15 residues. With 0 bases removed from V and 3 bases from J, the gap between germline ends came to 12 bases. Here the CDR3 DNA reads TGCGCCAGCAGCCAAGATCTAGGACAGAACTACGAGCAGTACTTC. Protein product: CASSQDLGQNYEQYF.

This clonotype was seen at least ten times. This chain uses TRBV11-2 with TRBJ2-2; a weak D match, TRBD2 (6 bases). Trimming removed 8 bases from V and 7 bases from J, with 17 bases in between. Germline V CDR1 and CDR2: SGHAT, FQNNGV. The CDR3 is 14 amino acids. This CDR3 is CASSERAEGGELFF. CDR3 DNA sequence: TGTGCCAGCTCCGAAAGGGCGGAGGGCGGGGAGCTGTTTTTT.

This clonotype showed up many times. The chain uses TRBV6-1 and TRBJ2-7, with TRBD1 as a possible D gene (7 bases). The V and J ends lost 7 bases and 5 bases respectively, with 15 bases between them. The CDR3 length is 13 residues. Germline V gives CDR1 MNHNS, CDR2 SASEGT. CDR3 loop: CASKTTGRNEQYF. DNA of the CDR3: TGTGCCAGCAAGACGACAGGGAGGAACGAGCAGTACTTC.

This clonotype occurred a few times. One base away lies a much larger clone, so this may be a sequencing read error. J is TRBJ1-2 and V is TRBV3-1; a possible D gene is TRBD1 (6 bases). Germline V lookup: CDR1 LGHDT, CDR2 YNNKEL (reference sequence). The CDR3 contains 14 residues. V lost 4 bases to trimming and J lost 0 bases, with 9 bases between them. CDR3 residues: CASSRGTSNYGYTF. DNA for the CDR3: TGTGCCAGCAGCCGGGGGACATCTAACTATGGCTACACCTTC.

This clonotype was observed a handful of times. The genes are TRBV29-1 and TRBJ2-5; 7 nucleotides agree with TRBD2. The CDR3 runs 13 residues. Germline-derived CDR1 and CDR2 are SQVTM and ANQGSEA. V gave up 4 bases and J gave up 5 bases; unmatched junction bases: 7. The CDR3 sequence: CSVGEGSGETQYF. CDR3 coding DNA: TGCAGCGTTGGGGAGGGGTCGGGGGAGACCCAGTACTTC.

Note on this clonotype: Just one base apart from a much larger clone, this may be a read error. This sequence joins TRBV7-9 and TRBJ1-2, with 11 bases lining up with TRBD1. Germline CDR1 and CDR2: SEHNR and FQNEAQ (reference sequence). V shed 1 base, J shed 4 bases, and the junction held 14 bases outside the gene matches. The CDR3 is made up of 19 amino acids. The CDR3 protein is CASSLGRTGGGSAPYGYTF. The CDR3 region has the DNA TGTGCCAGCAGCTTAGGCAGGACAGGGGGCGGGAGCGCGCCCTATGGCTACACCTTC.

This rearrangement joins TRBV28 to TRBJ1-1; D is uncertain. Germline-derived CDR1 and CDR2 are MDHEN and SYDVKM. V was pared by 3 bases and J by 3 bases, with 11 bases between. The CDR3 consists of 14 residues. CDR3 bases: TGTGCCAGCAGTTTGCCAGGAGCGGACACTGAAGCTTTCTTT. It translates to CASSLPGADTEAFF.

This chain links TRBV14 with TRBJ1-1; perhaps TRBD1 as D (6 bases). Per the germline V gene, CDR1 is SGHDN and CDR2 is FVKESK. The CDR3 consists of 14 residues. V shed 3 bases and J shed 4 bases, with 12 bases lying between them. CDR3 loop: CASSHAGAGTEAFF. The DNA for the CDR3 is TGTGCCAGCAGCCATGCAGGGGCGGGCACTGAAGCTTTCTTT.

This clonotype was observed at least ten times. The rearrangement links TRBV7-2 to TRBJ2-5, with D uncertain. Germline lookup yields CDR1 SGHTA and CDR2 FQGNSA. With 2 bases removed from V and 4 bases from J, the gap between germline ends came to 14 bases. The CDR3 has 15 amino acids. This CDR3 reads CASSLWPNGVETQYF. The CDR3 DNA reads TGTGCCAGCAGCTTATGGCCCAACGGAGTAGAGACCCAGTACTTC.